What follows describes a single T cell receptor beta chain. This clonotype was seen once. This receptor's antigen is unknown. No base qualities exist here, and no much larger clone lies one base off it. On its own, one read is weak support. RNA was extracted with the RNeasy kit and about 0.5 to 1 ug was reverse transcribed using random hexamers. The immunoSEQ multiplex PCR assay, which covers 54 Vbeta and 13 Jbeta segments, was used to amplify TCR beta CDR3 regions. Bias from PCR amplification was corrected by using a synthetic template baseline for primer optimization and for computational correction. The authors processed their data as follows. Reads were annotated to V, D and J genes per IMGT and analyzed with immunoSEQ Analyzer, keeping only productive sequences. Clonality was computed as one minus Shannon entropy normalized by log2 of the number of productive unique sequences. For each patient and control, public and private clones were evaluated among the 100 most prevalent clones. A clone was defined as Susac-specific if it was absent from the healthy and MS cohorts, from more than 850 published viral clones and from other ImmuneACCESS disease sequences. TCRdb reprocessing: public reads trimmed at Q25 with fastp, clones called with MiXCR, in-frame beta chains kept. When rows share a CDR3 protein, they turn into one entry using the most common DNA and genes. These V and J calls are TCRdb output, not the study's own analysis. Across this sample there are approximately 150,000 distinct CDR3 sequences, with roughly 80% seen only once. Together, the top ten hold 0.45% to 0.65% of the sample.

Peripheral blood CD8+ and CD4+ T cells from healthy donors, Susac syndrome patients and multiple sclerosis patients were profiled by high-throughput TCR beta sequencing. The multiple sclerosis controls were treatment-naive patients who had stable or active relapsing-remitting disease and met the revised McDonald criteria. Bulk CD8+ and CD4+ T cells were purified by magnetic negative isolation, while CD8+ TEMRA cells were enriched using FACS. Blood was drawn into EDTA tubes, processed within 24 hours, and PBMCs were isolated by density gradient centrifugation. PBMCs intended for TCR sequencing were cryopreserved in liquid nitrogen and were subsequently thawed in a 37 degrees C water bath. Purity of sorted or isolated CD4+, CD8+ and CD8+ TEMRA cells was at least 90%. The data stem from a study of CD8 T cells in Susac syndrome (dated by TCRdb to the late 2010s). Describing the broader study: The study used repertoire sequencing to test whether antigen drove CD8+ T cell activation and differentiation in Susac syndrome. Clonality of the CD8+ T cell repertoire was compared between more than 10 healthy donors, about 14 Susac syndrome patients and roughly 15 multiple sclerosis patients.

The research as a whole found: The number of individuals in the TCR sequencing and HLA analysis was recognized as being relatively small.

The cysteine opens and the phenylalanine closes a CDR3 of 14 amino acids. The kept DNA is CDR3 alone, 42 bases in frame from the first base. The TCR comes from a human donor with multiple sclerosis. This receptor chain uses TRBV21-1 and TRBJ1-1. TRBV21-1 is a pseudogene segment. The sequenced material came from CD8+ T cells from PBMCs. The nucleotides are TGTGCCAGCAGCAAGCTTACAAGTATCACTGAAGCTTTCTTT. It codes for CASSKLTSITEAFF.